This paragraph covers one TCR beta chain sequence. The data belong to a study of T cells in localized non-small cell lung cancer. The V and J ends lost 5 bases and 4 bases, in that order; junction bases with no gene match: 6. CDR3 length: 15 residues. Germline lookup yields CDR1 SGHVS and CDR2 FQNEAQ. This table comes from immunoSEQ multiplex PCR, and its TCRdb copy is limited to in-frame clones, with some not included. The table shows about 130,000 clones, with around 89% occurring only once. The chain is built from TRBV7-8 and TRBJ2-1; 9 bases match TRBD2. The sequencing used peripheral blood, collected before any cancer treatment. The sequence came from a female donor older than 55 with stage I lung adenocarcinoma. The chain's CDR3 is CASSVSGSSYNEQFF. Here the CDR3 DNA reads TGTGCCAGCAGCGTTAGCGGGAGTTCGTACAATGAGCAGTTCTTC.